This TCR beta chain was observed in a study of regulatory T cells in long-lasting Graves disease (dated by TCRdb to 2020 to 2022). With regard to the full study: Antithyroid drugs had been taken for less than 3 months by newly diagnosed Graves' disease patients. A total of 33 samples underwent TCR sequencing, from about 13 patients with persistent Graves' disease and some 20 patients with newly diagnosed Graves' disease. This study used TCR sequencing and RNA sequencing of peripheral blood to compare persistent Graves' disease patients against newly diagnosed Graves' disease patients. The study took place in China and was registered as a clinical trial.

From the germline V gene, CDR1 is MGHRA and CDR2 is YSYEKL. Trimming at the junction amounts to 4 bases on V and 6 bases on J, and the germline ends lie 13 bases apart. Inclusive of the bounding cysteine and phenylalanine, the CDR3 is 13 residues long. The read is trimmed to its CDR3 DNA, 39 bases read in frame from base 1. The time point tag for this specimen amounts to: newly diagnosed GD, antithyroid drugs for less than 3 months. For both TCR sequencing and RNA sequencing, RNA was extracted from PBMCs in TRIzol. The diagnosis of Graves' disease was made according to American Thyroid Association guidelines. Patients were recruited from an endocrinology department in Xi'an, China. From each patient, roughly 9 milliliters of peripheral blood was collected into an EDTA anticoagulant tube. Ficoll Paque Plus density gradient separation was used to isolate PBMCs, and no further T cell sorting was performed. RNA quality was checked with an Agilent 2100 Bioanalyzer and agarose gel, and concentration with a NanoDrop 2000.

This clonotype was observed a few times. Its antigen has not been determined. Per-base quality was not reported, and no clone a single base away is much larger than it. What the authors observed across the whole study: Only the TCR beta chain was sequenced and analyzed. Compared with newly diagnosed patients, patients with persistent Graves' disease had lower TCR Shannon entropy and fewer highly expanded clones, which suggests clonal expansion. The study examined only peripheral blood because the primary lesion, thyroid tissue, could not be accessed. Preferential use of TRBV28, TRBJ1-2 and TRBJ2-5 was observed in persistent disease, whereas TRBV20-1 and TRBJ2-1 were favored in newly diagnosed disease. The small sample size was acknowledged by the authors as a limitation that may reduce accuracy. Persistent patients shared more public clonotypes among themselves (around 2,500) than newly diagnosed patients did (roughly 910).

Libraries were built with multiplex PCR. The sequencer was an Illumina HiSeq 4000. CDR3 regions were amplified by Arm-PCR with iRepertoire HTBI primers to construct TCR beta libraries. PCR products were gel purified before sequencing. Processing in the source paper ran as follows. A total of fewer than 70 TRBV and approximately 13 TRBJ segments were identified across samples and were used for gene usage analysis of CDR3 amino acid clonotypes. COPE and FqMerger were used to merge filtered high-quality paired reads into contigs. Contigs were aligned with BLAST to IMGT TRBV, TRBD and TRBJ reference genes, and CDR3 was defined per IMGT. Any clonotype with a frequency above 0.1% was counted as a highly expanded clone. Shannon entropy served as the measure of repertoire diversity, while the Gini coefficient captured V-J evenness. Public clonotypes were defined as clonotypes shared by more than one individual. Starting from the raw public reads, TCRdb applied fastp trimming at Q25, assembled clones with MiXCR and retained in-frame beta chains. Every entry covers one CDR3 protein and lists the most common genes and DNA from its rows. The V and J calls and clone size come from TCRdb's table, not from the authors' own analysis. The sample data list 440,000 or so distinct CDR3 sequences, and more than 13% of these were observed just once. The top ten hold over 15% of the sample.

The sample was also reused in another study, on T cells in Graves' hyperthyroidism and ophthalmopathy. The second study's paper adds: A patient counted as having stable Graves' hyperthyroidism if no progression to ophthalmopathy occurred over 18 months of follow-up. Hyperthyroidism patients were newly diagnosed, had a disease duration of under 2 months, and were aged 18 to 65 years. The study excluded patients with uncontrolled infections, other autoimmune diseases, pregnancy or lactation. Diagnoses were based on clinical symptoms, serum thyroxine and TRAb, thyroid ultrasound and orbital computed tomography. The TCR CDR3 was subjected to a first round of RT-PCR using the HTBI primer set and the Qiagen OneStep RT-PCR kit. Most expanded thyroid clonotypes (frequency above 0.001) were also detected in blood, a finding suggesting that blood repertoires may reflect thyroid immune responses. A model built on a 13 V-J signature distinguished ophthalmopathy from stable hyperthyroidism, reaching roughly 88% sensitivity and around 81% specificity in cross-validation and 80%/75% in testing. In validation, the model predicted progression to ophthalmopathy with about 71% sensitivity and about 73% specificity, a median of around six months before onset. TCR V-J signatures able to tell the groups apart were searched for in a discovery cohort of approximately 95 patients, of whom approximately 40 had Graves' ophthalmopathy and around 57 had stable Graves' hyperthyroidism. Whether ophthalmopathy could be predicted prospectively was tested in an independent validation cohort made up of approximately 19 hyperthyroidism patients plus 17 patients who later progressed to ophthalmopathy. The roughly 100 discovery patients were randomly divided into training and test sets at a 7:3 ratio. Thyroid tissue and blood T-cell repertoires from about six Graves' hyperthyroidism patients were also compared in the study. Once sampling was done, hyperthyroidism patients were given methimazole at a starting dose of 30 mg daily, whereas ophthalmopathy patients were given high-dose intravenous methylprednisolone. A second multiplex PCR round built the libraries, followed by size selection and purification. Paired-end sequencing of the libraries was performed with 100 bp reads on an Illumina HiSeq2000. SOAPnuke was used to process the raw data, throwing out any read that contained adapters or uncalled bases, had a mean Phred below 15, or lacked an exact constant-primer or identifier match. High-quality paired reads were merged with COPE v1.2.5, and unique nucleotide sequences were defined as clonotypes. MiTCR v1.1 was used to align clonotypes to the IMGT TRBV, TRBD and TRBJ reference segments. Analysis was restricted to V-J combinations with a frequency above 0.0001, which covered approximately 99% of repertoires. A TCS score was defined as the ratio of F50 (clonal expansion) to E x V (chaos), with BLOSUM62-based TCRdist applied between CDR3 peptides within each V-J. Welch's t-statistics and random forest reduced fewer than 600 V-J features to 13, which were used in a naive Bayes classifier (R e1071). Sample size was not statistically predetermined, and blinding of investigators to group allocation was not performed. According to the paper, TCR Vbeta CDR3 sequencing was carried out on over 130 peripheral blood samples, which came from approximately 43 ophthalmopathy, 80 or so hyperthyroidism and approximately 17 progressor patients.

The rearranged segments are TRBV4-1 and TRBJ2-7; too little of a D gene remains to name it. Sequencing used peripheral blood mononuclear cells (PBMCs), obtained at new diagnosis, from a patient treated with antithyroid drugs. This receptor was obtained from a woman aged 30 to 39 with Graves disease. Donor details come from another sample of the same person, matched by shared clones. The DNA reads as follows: TGCGCCAGCAGCCTAGAGCAGCGAATCGAGCAGTACTTC. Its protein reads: CASSLEQRIEQYF.